This T cell receptor (beta chain) was obtained from a study of post-analysis software for immune sequencing data. Overall study results and limits: Among a handful of TRBV segments more frequent in patients than controls were TRBV5-6, TRBV5-1 and TRBV20-1.

Unique molecular identifiers were built into the TCR beta cDNA libraries. TCRdb called the PCR reads again in MiXCR, with one record for every CDR3 protein. This table holds 740,000 or so distinct CDR3 sequences, around 53% found once. The V gene's germline CDR1 is SQVTM and CDR2 ANQGSEA. Trimming stripped 6 bases from V and 7 bases from J, with 19 bases between. The CDR3 is 13 residues long. With respect to this clonotype: The antigen is undetermined.

The clonotype originates from a girl aged 5 to 17 with multiple sclerosis. The chain couples TRBV29-1 to TRBJ2-7, with D possibly matching TRBD1 (6 bases). What was sequenced was blood. CDR3 in amino acids: CSVATGPLREQYF. In DNA, the CDR3 is TGCAGCGTCGCAACAGGGCCCCTCCGAGAGCAGTACTTC.